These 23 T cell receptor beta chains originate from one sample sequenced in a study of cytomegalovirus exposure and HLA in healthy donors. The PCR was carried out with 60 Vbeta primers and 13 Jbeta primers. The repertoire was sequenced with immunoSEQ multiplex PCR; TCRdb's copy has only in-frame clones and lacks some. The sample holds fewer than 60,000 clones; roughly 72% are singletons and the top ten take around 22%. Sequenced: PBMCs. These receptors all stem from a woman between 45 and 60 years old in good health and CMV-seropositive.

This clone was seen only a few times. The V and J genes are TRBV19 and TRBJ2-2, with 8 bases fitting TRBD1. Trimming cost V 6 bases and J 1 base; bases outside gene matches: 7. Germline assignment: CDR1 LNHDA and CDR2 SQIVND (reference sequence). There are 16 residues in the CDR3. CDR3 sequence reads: CASRSPGTGNTGELFF. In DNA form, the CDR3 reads TGTGCCAGTAGGTCCCCCGGGACAGGGAACACCGGGGAGCTGTTTTTT. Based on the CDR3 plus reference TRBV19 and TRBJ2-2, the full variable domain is DGGITQSPKYLFRKEGQNVTLSCEQNLNHDAMYWYRQDPGQGLRLIYYSQIVNDFQKGDIAEGYSVSREKKESFPLTVTSAQKNPTAFYLCASRSPGTGNTGELFFGEGSRLTVL.

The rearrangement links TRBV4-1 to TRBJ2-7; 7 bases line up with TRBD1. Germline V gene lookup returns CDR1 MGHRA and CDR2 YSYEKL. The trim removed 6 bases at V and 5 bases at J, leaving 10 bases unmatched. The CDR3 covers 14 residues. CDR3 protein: CASRLTDRENEQYF. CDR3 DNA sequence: TGCGCCAGCAGACTCACCGACAGGGAAAACGAGCAGTACTTC.

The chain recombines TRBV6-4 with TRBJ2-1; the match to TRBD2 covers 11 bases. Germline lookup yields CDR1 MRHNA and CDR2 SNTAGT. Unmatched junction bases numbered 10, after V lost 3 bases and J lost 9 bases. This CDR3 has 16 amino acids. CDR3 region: CASSEDSGGAPGEQFF. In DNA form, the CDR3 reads TGTGCCAGCAGTGAGGATAGCGGGGGGGCTCCGGGTGAGCAGTTCTTC.

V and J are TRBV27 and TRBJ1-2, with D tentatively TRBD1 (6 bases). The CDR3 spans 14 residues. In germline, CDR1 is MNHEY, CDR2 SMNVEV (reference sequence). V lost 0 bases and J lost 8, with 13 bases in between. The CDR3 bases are TGTGCCAGCAGTTTATCTCAGGGGCTCGGGGGCTACACCTTC. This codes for CASSLSQGLGGYTF.

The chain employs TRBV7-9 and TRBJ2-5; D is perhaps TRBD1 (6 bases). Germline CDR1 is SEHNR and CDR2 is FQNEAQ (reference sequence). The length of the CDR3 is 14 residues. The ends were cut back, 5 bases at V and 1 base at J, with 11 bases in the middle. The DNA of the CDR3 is TGTGCCAGCAGCCCTCGGACAGCCCAAGAGACCCAGTACTTC. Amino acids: CASSPRTAQETQYF. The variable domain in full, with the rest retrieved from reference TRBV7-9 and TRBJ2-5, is DTGVSQNPRHKITKRGQNVTFRCDPISEHNRLYWYRQTLGQGPEFLTYFQNEAQLEKSRLLSDRFSAERPKGSFSTLEIQRTEQGDSAMYLCASSPRTAQETQYFGPGTRLLVL.

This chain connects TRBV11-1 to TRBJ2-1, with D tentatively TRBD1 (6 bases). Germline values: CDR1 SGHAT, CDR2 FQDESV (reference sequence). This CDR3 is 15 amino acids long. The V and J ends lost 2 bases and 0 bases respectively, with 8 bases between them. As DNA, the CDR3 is TGTGCCAGCAGCTTACAGGGGTTCTCCTACAATGAGCAGTTCTTC. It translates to CASSLQGFSYNEQFF.

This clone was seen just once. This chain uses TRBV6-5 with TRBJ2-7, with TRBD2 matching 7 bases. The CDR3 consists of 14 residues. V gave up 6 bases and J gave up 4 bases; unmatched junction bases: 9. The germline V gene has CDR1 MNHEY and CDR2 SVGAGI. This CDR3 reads CASRLTGEGYEQYF. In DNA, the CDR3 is TGTGCCAGCAGGCTCACCGGGGAGGGATACGAGCAGTACTTC.

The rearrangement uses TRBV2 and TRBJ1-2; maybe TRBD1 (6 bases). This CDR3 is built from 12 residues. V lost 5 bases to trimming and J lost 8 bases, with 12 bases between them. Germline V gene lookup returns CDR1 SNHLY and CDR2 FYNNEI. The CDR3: CASSKQGPGYTF. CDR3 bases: TGTGCCAGCAGTAAACAGGGTCCCGGCTACACCTTC.

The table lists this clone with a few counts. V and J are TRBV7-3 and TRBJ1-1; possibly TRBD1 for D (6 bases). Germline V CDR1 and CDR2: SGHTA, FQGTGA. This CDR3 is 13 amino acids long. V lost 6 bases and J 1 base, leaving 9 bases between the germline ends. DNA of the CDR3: TGTGCCAGCAGTTTACAGGGGAACACTGAAGCTTTCTTT. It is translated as CASSLQGNTEAFF.

CDR3 coding DNA: TGTGCCAGCAGTCCCAGCGGTTACGAGCAGTACTTC. Protein product: CASSPSGYEQYF. The V call is TRBV6-5, the J call TRBJ2-7, with D maybe TRBD2 (5 bases). Trimming pared 5 bases from V and 4 bases from J, leaving 9 bases between. The CDR3 contains 12 residues. Germline-derived CDR1 and CDR2 are MNHEY and SVGAGI.

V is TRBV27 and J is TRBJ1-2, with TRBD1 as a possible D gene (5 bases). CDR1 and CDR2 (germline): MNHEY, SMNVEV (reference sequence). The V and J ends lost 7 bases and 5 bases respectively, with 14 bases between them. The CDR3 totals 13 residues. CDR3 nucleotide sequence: TGTGCCAGCAAGCGCTTGGGGGGGTATGGCTACACCTTC. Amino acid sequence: CASKRLGGYGYTF.

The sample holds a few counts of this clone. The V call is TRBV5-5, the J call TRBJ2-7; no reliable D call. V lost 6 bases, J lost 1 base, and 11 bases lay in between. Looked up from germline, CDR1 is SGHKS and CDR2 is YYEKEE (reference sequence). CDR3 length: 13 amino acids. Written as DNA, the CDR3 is TGTGCCAGCATCTCCACTCAATCCTACGAGCAGTACTTC. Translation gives CASISTQSYEQYF.

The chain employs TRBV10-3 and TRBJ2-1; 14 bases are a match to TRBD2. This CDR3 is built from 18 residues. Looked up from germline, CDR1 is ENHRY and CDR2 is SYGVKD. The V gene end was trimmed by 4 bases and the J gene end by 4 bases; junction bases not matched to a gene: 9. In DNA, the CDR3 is TGTGCCATCAGTGGGACCGGGACTAGCGGGGGACTATACAATGAGCAGTTCTTC. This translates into CAISGTGTSGGLYNEQFF.

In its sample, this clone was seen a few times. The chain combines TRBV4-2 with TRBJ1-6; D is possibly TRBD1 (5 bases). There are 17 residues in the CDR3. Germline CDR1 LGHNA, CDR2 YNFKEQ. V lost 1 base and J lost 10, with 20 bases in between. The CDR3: CASSQGDQGAWGSPLHF. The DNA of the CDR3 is TGTGCCAGCAGCCAAGGGGATCAAGGGGCCTGGGGCTCACCCCTCCACTTT.

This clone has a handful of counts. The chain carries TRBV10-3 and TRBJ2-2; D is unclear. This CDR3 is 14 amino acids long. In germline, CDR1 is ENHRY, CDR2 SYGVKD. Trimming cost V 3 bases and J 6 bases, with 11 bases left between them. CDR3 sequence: CAISERGLAGELFF. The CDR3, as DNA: TGTGCCATCAGTGAACGAGGCCTCGCCGGGGAGCTGTTTTTT.

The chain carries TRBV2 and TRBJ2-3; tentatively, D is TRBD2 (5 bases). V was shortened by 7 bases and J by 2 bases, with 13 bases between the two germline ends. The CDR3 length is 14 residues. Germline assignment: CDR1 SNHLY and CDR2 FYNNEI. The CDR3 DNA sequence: TGTGCCAGCAACCCCCTAGCCACCACAGATACGCAGTATTTT. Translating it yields CASNPLATTDTQYF.

CDR3: CASSQLNGGTYEQYF. The CDR3 region has the DNA TGCGCCAGCAGCCAGCTTAACGGGGGTACCTACGAGCAGTACTTC. The chain joins TRBV4-3 to TRBJ2-7; possibly TRBD2 for D (6 bases). Trimming cost V 3 bases and J 2 bases, with 14 bases left between them. This CDR3 spans 15 amino acids. CDR1 and CDR2 (germline): LGHNA, YSLEER.

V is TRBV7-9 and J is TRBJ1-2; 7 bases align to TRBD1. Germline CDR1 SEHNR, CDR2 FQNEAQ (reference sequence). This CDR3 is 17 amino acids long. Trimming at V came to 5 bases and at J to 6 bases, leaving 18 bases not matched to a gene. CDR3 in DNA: TGTGCCAGCAGCCAATTACCCCGACAGGGTAGGAGCGATGGCTACACCTTC. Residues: CASSQLPRQGRSDGYTF.

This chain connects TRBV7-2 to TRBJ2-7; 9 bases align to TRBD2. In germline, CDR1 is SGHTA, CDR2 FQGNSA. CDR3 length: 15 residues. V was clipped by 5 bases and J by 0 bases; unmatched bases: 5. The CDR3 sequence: CASSPTSGGSYEQYF. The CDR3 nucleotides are TGTGCCAGCAGCCCGACTAGCGGAGGCTCCTACGAGCAGTACTTC.

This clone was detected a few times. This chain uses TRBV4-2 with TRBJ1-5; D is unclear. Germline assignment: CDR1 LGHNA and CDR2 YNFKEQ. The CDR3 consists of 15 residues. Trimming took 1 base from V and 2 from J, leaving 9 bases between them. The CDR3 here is CASSQVVGGNQPQHF. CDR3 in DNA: TGTGCCAGCAGCCAAGTGGTCGGGGGCAATCAGCCCCAGCATTTT.

The CDR3 here is CAWSAQTVNTEAFF. CDR3 bases: TGTGCCTGGAGTGCCCAGACAGTTAACACTGAAGCTTTCTTT. The chain combines TRBV30 with TRBJ1-1; D is possibly TRBD1 (5 bases). Germline CDR1 is GTSNPN and CDR2 is SVGIG (reference sequence). The CDR3 runs 14 residues. V gave up 1 base and J gave up 2 bases, with 11 bases separating them.

CDR3 nucleotide sequence: TGTGCCAGTAGATACTCCTCGGACTCTTACGAGCAGTACTTC. Translating it yields CASRYSSDSYEQYF. The rearrangement uses TRBV19 and TRBJ2-7; a possible D gene is TRBD2 (5 bases). Germline CDR1 is LNHDA and CDR2 is SQIVND (reference sequence). The CDR3 totals 14 residues. The ends were cut back, 6 bases at V and 4 bases at J, with 16 bases in the middle.

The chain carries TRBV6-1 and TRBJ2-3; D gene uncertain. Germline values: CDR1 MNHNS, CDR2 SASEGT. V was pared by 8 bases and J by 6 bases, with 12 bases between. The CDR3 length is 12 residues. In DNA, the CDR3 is TGTGCCAGCGGTCTAAGTTGGGATACGCAGTATTTT. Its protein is CASGLSWDTQYF.